This is a list of T cell receptor beta chains from one sample in a study of blood T cells in healthy people across ages. TCRdb called the 5' RACE reads again in MiXCR, with one record for every CDR3 protein. The sample carries hundreds of thousands of distinct CDR3 sequences, roughly three fifths recorded once. The source material was blood. The receptors stem from a man between 60 and 75 years old in good health. CDR3s include the opening cysteine and the closing phenylalanine or tryptophan.

j_call cdr3_length v_call cdr3_aa
TRBJ1-4 15 TRBV7-9 CASSGGQGGNEKLFF
TRBJ2-3 14 TRBV5-5 CASGGTSGDCTQYF
- 13 TRBV29-1 CSGGAGRSLEQYF
TRBJ2-2 11 TRBV2 CASSEYAELFF
TRBJ2-1 14 TRBV28 CATHNRGPWDEQFF
TRBJ1-6 17 TRBV7-2 CAGSVLGTGSYNSPLHF
TRBJ1-2 14 TRBV4-1 CASSLVPGQYGYTF
TRBJ2-3 17 TRBV5-1 CASSSSGGSLDTDTQYF
TRBJ2-2 13 TRBV5-1 CASRLDRAGELFF
TRBJ1-2 13 TRBV10-3 CAISDRVNYGYTF
TRBJ2-3 16 TRBV7-9 CASSLALAGVTDTQYF
- 16 TRBV28 CASSPILGKDLREQYF
TRBJ2-6 16 TRBV6-5 CASSQGQGSGANVLTF
TRBJ2-1 13 TRBV28 CASSFLRGNEQFF
TRBJ2-6 17 TRBV2 CASSPGQGRSGANVLTF
TRBJ1-2 17 TRBV6-1 CASRTDRDRGYNYGYTF
TRBJ1-2 14 TRBV6-5 CASRSPGTLDGYTF
TRBJ2-3 17 TRBV24-1 CATIPQQGAFITDTQYF
TRBJ2-3 11 TRBV29-1 CSVELVDTQYF
TRBJ1-2 14 TRBV7-2 CASSLDGPLYGYTF
TRBJ1-1 15 TRBV28 CASSPPSGGHTEAFF
TRBJ2-7 12 TRBV6-6 CACTLERGEQYF
TRBJ1-1 12 TRBV7-2 CASSLVNSQAFF
TRBJ2-7 13 TRBV12-3/TRBV12-4 CASSSSIRGEQYF
- 15 TRBV2 CASSPGTSTQETQYF
TRBJ2-7 13 TRBV20-1 CSAWTGKEYEQYF
TRBJ2-4 16 TRBV6-2/TRBV6-3 CASSYSKDPIKNIQYF
- 14 TRBV20-1 CSAAPGQGTYEQYF
TRBJ1-6 16 TRBV5-1 CASSGGTGVIGSPLHF
TRBJ2-5 13 TRBV3-1 CASSLPGGKTQYF
TRBJ1-2 13 TRBV7-9 CASSLVASWGYTF